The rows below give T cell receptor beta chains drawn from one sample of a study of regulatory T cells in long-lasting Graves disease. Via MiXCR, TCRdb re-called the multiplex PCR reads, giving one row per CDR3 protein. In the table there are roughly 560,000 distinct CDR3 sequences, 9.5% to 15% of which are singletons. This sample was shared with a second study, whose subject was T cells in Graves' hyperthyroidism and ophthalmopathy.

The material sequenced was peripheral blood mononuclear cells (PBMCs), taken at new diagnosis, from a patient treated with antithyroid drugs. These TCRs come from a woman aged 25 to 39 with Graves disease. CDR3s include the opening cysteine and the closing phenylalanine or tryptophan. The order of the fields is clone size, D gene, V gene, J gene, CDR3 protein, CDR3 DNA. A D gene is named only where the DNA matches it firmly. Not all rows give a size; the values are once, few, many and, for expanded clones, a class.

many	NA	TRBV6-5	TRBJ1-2	CASSYYQGNYGYTF	TGTGCCAGCAGTTACTATCAGGGCAACTATGGCTACACCTTC
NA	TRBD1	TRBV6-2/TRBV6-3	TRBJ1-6	CASSFDRVHSPLHF	TGTGCCAGCAGTTTCGACAGGGTACATTCACCCCTCCACTTT
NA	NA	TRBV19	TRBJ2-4	CASSILGENIQYF	TGTGCCAGTAGTATACTCGGGGAAAACATTCAGTACTTC
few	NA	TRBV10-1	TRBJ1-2	CASSESAGDGYTF	TGCGCCAGCAGTGAGTCAGCCGGGGATGGCTACACCTTC
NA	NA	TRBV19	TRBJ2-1	CASNTVYPRENEQFF	TGTGCCAGTAATACCGTATATCCCAGGGAGAATGAGCAGTTCTTC
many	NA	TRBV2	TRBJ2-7	CASRNPSGSTYEQYF	TGTGCCAGCAGGAACCCCAGCGGGTCGACCTACGAGCAGTACTTC
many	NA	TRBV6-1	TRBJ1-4	CASGRGNNEKLFF	TGTGCCAGCGGCCGGGGCAATAATGAAAAACTGTTTTTT
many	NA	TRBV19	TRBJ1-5	CASSIGWGGRQPQHF	TGTGCCAGTAGTATAGGGTGGGGAGGGCGTCAGCCCCAGCATTTT
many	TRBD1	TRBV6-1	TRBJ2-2	CASRLTGGGGAGELFF	TGTGCCAGCAGGCTAACAGGGGGAGGAGGCGCCGGGGAGCTGTTTTTT
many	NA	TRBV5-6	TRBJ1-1	CASSPPALGAEAFF	TGTGCCAGCAGCCCACCGGCTCTAGGGGCTGAAGCTTTCTTT
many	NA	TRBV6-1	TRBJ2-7	CASQERTSYEQYF	TGTGCCAGCCAAGAGCGGACCTCCTACGAGCAGTACTTC
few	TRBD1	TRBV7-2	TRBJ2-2	CASSVSQGIGELFF	TGTGCCAGCAGCGTATCACAGGGGATCGGGGAGCTGTTTTTT
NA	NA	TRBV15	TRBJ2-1	CATSRDIGGEQFF	TGTGCCACCAGCAGAGATATCGGAGGGGAGCAGTTCTTC
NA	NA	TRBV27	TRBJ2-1	CASSLSRDWLWQFF	TGTGCCAGCAGTTTATCTCGAGACTGGCTTTGGCAGTTCTTC
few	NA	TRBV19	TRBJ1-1	CASSIGKMNTEAFF	TGTGCCAGTAGTATTGGGAAGATGAACACTGAAGCTTTCTTT
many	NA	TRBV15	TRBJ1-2	CATSRSPGLQTYGYTF	TGTGCCACCAGCAGAAGCCCGGGACTGCAGACCTATGGCTACACCTTC
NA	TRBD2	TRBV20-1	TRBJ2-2	CSAPRTSGNTGELFF	TGCAGTGCTCCTCGGACTAGCGGGAACACCGGGGAGCTGTTTTTT
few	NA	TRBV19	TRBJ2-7	CASSIRTDSIHEQYF	TGTGCCAGTAGTATCCGGACAGATTCAATCCACGAGCAGTACTTC
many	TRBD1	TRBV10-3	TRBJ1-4	CAISERRTGSGNEKLFF	TGTGCCATCAGTGAGCGAAGGACAGGGTCGGGAAATGAAAAACTGTTTTTT
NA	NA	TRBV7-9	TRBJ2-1	CASSLVRTAFSSYNEQFF	TGTGCCAGCAGCTTAGTTAGGACAGCCTTTAGCTCCTACAATGAGCAGTTCTTC
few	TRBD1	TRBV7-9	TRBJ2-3	CASSSPRTGLNTQYF	TGTGCCAGCAGCTCACCGAGGACAGGACTCAATACGCAGTATTTT
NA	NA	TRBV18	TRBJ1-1	CASSPPSSRDTEAFF	TGTGCCAGCTCACCACCGTCTTCCAGGGACACTGAAGCTTTCTTT
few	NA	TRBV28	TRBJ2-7	CASSRGGTDEQYF	TGTGCCAGCAGCCGAGGGGGAACCGACGAGCAGTACTTC
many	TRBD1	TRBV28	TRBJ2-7	CASIKTGGRYEQYF	TGTGCCAGCATTAAGACAGGGGGTCGCTACGAGCAGTACTTC
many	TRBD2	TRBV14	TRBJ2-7	CASSQVDGRATYEQYF	TGTGCCAGCAGCCAAGTCGACGGGAGGGCCACCTACGAGCAGTACTTC
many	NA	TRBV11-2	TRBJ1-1	CASRPRGWNTEAFF	TGTGCCAGCAGGCCTCGGGGGTGGAACACTGAAGCTTTCTTT
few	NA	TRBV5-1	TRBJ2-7	CASSFEGPSYEQYF	TGCGCCAGCAGCTTCGAGGGTCCCTCCTACGAGCAGTACTTC
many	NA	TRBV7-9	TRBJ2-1	CASSFATGRTYNEQFF	TGTGCCAGCAGCTTTGCGACAGGGAGGACCTACAATGAGCAGTTCTTC
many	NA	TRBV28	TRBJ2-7	CASSSSGTEHPYEQYF	TGTGCCAGCAGTTCATCCGGGACGGAGCATCCCTACGAGCAGTACTTC
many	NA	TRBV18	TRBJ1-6	CASSRDQGGSPLHF	TGTGCCAGCTCACGGGATCAAGGAGGATCACCCCTCCACTTT
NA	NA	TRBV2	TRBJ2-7	CASTRGRPTSGGALWQYF	NA
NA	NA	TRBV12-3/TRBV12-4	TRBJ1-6	CASSFQPGPGDSPLHF	TGTGCCAGCAGTTTCCAACCAGGGCCGGGGGATTCACCCCTCCACTTT
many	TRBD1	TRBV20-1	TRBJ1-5	CSARVTGSNQPQHF	TGCAGTGCTAGAGTGACAGGGAGCAATCAGCCCCAGCATTTT
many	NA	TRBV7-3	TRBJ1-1	CASSLESGTEAFF	TGTGCCAGCAGCTTAGAGTCCGGCACTGAAGCTTTCTTT
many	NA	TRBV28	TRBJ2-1	CASSKLGPQGEQFF	TGTGCCAGCAGTAAGCTAGGCCCCCAGGGTGAGCAGTTCTTC
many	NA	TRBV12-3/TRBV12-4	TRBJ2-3	CATSADGGTDTQYF	TGTGCCACCTCCGCCGATGGGGGCACAGATACGCAGTATTTT
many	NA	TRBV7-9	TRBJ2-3	CASSTPRGWRIDTQYF	TGTGCCAGCAGCACGCCCCGGGGATGGCGAATAGATACGCAGTATTTT
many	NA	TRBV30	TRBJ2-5	CAWSVGGLYLQETQYF	TGTGCCTGGAGTGTGGGCGGACTTTACCTTCAAGAGACCCAGTACTTC
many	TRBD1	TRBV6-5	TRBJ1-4	CASSSGTGRSNEKLFF	TGTGCCAGCAGTTCCGGGACAGGGAGATCTAATGAAAAACTGTTTTTT
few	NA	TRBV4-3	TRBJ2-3	CASSHRLAGTDTQYF	TGCGCCAGCAGCCACCGCCTTGCGGGAACAGATACGCAGTATTTT
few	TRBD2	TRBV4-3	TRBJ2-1	CASSQEASGLAAYNEQFF	TGCGCCAGCAGCCAAGAGGCCTCGGGACTAGCGGCGTACAATGAGCAGTTCTTC
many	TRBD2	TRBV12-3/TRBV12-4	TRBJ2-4	CASSSGRNIQYF	TGTGCCAGCAGCTCCGGGAGGAACATTCAGTACTTC
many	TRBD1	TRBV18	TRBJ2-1	CASSPLPGTDNEQFF	TGTGCCAGCTCACCACTGCCAGGGACAGACAATGAGCAGTTCTTC
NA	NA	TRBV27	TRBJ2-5	CASKDGTIAETQYF	TGTGCCAGCAAGGATGGTACCATCGCAGAGACCCAGTACTTC
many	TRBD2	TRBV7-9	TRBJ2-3	CASSSFAGGLLTDTQYF	TGTGCCAGCAGCTCTTTTGCGGGAGGACTGCTCACAGATACGCAGTATTTT
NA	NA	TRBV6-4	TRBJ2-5	CASSYSNSLVKETQYF	TGTGCCAGCAGTTACTCGAACTCCCTCGTCAAAGAGACCCAGTACTTC
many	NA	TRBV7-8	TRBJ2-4	CASSLFPADRPNIQYF	TGTGCCAGCAGCCTATTCCCGGCGGACAGACCAAACATTCAGTACTTC
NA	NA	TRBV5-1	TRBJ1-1	CASSLAGRFGAEAFF	TGCGCCAGCAGCTTGGCCGGCAGGTTCGGGGCTGAAGCTTTCTTT
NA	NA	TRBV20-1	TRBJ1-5	CSARESVGSNQPQHF	TGCAGTGCTAGAGAGTCTGTGGGTAGCAATCAGCCCCAGCATTTT
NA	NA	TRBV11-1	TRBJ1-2	CASSLEGSVGYTF	TGTGCCAGCAGCTTAGAAGGGTCTGTTGGCTACACCTTC
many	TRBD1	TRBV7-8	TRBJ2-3	CASSLWPKGATDTQYF	TGTGCCAGCAGCTTATGGCCGAAGGGGGCAACAGATACGCAGTATTTT
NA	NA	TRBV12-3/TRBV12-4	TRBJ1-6	CASSFLLSPLHF	TGTGCCAGCAGTTTTCTGTTGTCACCCCTCCACTTT
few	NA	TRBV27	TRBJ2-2	CASAVWANTGELFF	TGTGCCAGTGCTGTTTGGGCGAACACCGGGGAGCTGTTTTTT
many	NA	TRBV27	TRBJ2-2	CASRWKATTGELFF	TGTGCCAGTCGGTGGAAGGCAACCACCGGGGAGCTGTTTTTT
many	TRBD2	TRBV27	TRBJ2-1	CASSLPSSGTSGINEQFF	TGTGCCAGCAGTTTACCTTCGTCCGGGACTAGCGGGATCAATGAGCAGTTCTTC
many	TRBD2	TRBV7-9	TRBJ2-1	CASSLVGGSSYNEQFF	TGTGCCAGCAGCTTAGTTGGCGGGAGCTCCTACAATGAGCAGTTCTTC
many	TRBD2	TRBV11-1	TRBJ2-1	CASTTSGTYNEQFF	TGTGCCAGCACCACTAGCGGGACATACAATGAGCAGTTCTTC
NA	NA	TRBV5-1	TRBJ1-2	CASRYSNYGYTF	TGCGCCAGCAGATACAGTAACTATGGCTACACCTTC
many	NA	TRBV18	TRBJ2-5	CASSRTVEGGQYF	TGTGCCAGCTCACGGACAGTGGAAGGGGGCCAGTACTTC
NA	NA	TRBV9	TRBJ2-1	CASSQSSAFSYNEQFF	TGTGCCAGCAGCCAGTCTAGCGCTTTCTCCTACAATGAGCAGTTCTTC